The present T cell receptor (beta chain) was sequenced within a study of blood T cell repertoires in COVID-19. Study summary: Acute and convalescent COVID-19 specimens originated in the United States, Italy and Spain.

The germline V gene has CDR1 MNHEY and CDR2 SMNVEV (reference sequence). CDR3 length: 20 amino acids. Trimming at V came to 2 bases and at J to 4 bases, leaving 18 bases not matched to a gene. Profiled with immunoSEQ multiplex PCR; TCRdb holds only in-frame clones, not every one. The sample lists under 250,000 clones; approximately 88% were seen once. This chain links TRBV27 with TRBJ2-1; TRBD1 matches 9 bases. Material: peripheral blood. This sequence originates from a man aged 35 to 55 with acute or convalescent COVID-19. CDR3 in amino acids: CASSLNPPGQGVRIYNEQFF. The CDR3 bases are TGTGCCAGCAGTTTAAATCCGCCGGGACAGGGTGTTAGGATATACAATGAGCAGTTCTTC.